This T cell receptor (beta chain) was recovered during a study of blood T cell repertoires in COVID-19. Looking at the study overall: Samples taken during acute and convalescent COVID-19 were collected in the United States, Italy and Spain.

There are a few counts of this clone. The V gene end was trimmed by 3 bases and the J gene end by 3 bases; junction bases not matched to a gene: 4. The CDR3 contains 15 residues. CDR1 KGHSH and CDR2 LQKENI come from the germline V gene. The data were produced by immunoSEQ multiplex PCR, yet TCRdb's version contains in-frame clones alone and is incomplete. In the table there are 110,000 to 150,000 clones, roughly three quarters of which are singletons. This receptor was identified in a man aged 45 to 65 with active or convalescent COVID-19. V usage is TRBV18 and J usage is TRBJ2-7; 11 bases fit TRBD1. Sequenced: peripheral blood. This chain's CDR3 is CASSPTGTGGYEQYF. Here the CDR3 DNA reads TGTGCCAGCTCACCTACCGGGACAGGGGGCTACGAGCAGTACTTC.